The clone carrying this T cell receptor beta chain was recorded a few times. Its antigen is unknown. This beta chain is a stray read from a library made for alpha chains; its abundance is not meaningful. CDR1 and CDR2 (germline): SGHDT, YYEEEE. The CDR3 has 14 amino acids. Trimming pared 0 bases from V and 0 bases from J, leaving 3 bases between. Time point noted: sample taken at primary tumor resection. Unsorted whole RNA of tumor, nontumor lung or frozen PBMC was sequenced. TCRdb called the 5' RACE reads again in MiXCR, with one record for every CDR3 protein. This table has fewer than 5,000 distinct CDR3 sequences, around 22% appearing once. The sample comes from a study of spatial heterogeneity in lung cancer. Study observations and caveats: In blood, ubiquitous expanded tumor TCRs appeared more at resection than follow-up.

This receptor was obtained from a female donor with early-stage non-small cell lung cancer. The material sequenced was PBMCs, taken at surgery. This rearrangement joins TRBV5-6 to TRBJ2-2; D ambiguous. The CDR3, as DNA: TGTGCCAGCAGCTTGGATACGAACACCGGGGAGCTGTTTTTT. Amino acids: CASSLDTNTGELFF.